This TCR beta chain emerged from a study of blood T cell repertoires in COVID-19. Study at large: Acute and convalescent COVID-19 samples came from the United States, Italy and Spain. PBMCs, B-cell-depleted T cells, or T cells were the source of the cDNA or gDNA that made up the material.

Recruited during active infection, patients (from Seattle) were subsequently followed longitudinally. Per the study methods: Reference gene primer amplification yielded estimated nucleated cell counts. TCRdb's table, derived via immunoSEQ multiplex PCR, lists solely in-frame clones and lacks some. V, J and clone size are taken as reported in that table, and D and trimming were inferred from the DNA itself. The sample includes about 220,000 clones, around 83% of them seen just once. The germline V gene has CDR1 SGHNT and CDR2 YYREEE (reference sequence). Trimming at V came to 4 bases and at J to 3 bases, leaving 10 bases not matched to a gene. This CDR3 is built from 17 residues.

This sequence joins TRBV5-4 and TRBJ2-1, with 10 nucleotides matching TRBD1. The sequence was collected from a woman aged 80 or over with COVID-19, enrolled during active disease. Source material: peripheral blood. The CDR3 nucleotides are TGTGCCAGCAGCCGGGGGGAAGGGACAGGGGTCTACAATGAGCAGTTCTTC. It specifies CASSRGEGTGVYNEQFF.